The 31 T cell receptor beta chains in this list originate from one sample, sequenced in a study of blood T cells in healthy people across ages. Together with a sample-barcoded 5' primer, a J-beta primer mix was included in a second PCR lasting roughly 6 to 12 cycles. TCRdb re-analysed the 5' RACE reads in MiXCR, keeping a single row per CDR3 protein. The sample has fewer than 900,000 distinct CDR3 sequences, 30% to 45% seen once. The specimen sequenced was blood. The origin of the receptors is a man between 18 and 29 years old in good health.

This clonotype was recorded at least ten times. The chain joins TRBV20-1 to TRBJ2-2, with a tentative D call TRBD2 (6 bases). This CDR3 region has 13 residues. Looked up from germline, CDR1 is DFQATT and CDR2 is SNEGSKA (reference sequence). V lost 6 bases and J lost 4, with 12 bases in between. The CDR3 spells CSAAEGLTGELFF. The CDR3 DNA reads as TGCAGTGCGGCGGAGGGGCTCACCGGGGAGCTGTTTTTT.

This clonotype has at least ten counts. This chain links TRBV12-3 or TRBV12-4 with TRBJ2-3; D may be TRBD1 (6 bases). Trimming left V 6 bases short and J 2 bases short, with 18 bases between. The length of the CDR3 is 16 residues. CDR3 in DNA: TGTGCCAGCAGGCCCCAGACAGGACGTACCACAGATACGCAGTATTTT. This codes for CASRPQTGRTTDTQYF.

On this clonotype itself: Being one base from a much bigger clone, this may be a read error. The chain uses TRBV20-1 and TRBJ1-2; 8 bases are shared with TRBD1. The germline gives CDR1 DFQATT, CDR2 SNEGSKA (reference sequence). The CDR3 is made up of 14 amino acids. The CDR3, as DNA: TGCGGTGCTAGAGATGGTCAGGGGGCTAGTGGCTACACCTTC. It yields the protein CGARDGQGASGYTF.

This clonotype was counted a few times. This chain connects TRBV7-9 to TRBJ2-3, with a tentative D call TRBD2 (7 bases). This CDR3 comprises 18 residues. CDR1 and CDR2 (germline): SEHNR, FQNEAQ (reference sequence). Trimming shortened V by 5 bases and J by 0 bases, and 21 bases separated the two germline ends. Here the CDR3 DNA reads TGTGCCAGCAGCCCCATTGCGGGGGCATCCTATAGCACAGATACGCAGTATTTT. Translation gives CASSPIAGASYSTDTQYF.

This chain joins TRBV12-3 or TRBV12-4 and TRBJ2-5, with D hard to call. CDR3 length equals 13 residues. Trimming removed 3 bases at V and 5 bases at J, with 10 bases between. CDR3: CASSFGLYETQYF. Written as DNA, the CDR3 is TGTGCCAGCAGTTTCGGGTTATATGAGACCCAGTACTTC.

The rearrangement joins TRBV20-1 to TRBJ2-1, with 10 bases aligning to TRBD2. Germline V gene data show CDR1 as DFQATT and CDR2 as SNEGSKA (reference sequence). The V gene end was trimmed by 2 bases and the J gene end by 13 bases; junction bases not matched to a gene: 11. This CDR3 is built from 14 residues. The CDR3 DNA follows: TGCAGTGCTAGATCCAGACTAGCGGGCGAGACCCAGTTCTTC. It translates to CSARSRLAGETQFF.

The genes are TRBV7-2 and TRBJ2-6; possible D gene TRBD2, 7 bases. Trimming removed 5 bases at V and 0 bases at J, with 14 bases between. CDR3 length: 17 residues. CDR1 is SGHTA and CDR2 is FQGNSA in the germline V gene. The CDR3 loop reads CASSIGRGGSGANVLTF. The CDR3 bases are TGTGCCAGCAGCATTGGGAGGGGGGGCTCTGGGGCCAACGTCCTGACTTTC.

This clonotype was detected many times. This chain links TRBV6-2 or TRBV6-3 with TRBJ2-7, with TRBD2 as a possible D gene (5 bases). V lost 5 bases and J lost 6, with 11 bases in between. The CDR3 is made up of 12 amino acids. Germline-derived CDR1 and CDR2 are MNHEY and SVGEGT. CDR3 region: CASSPPGGEQYF. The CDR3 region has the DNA TGTGCCAGCAGTCCCCCTGGAGGCGAGCAGTACTTC.

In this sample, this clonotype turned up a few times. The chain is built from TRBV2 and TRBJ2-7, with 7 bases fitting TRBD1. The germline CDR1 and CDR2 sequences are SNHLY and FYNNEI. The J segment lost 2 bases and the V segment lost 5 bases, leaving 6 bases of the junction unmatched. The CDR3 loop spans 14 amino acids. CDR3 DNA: TGTGCCAGCAGTTTCAAGAGGGGGCCCTACGAGCAGTACTTC. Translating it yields CASSFKRGPYEQYF.

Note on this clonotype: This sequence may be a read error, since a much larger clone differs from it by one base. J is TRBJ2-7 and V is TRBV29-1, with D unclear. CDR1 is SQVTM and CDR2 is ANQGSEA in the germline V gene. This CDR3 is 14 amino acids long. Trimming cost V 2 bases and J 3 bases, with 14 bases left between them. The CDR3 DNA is TGCAGCGTTGAATCTGGTCAGGTCCTCTACGAGCAGTACTTC. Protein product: CSVESGQVLYEQYF.

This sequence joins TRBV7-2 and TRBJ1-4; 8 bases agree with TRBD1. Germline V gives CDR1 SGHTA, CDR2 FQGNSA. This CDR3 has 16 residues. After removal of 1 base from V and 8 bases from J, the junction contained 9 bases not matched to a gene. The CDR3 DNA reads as TGTGCCAGCAGCTTAGAAACAGGGGGAAAGGCGGAAAAACTGTTTTTT. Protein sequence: CASSLETGGKAEKLFF.

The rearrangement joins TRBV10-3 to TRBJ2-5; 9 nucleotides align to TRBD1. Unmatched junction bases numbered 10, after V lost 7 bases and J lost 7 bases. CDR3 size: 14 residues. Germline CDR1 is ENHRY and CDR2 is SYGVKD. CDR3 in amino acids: CAINPGQGLGTQYF. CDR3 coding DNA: TGTGCCATCAATCCGGGACAGGGCCTCGGGACCCAGTACTTC.

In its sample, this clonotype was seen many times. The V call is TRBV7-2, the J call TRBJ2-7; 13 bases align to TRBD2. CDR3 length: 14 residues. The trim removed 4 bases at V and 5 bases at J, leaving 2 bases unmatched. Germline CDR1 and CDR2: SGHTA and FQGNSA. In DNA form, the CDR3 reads TGTGCCAGCAGCTCGGGACTAGCGGGACACGAGCAGTACTTC. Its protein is CASSSGLAGHEQYF. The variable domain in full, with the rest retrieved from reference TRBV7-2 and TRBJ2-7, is GAGVSQSPSNKVTEKGKDVELRCDPISGHTALYWYRQSLGQGLEFLIYFQGNSAPDKSGLPSDRFSAERTGGSVSTLTIQRTQQEDSAVYLCASSSGLAGHEQYFGPGTRLTVT.

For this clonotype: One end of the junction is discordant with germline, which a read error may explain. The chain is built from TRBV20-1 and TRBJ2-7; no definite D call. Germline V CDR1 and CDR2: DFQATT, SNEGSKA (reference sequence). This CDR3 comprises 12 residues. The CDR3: CSARPDEYEQYF. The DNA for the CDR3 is TGCAGCGCTAGACCTGACGAATACGAGCAGTACTTC.

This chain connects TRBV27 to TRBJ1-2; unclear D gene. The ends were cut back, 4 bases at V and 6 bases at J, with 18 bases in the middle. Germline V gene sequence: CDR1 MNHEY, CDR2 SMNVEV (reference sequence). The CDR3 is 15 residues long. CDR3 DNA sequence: TGTGCCAGCAGTTCCTCGTCCGGTTCACCCCATGGCTACACCTTC. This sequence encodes CASSSSSGSPHGYTF.

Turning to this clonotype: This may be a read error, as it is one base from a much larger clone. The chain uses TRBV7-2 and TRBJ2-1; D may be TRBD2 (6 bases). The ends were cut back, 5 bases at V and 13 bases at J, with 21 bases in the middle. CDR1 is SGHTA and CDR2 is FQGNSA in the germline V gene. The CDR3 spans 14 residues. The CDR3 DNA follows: TGTGCCAGCAGCCCCCCCGGTTCTCGGGAGACCCAGTTCTTC. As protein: CASSPPGSRETQFF.

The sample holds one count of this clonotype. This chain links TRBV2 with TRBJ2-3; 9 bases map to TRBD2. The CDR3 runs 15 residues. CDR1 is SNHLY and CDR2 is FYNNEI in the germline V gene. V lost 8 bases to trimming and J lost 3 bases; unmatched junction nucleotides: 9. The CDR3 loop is CASGAERGVTDTQYF. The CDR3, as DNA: TGTGCCAGCGGTGCGGAGCGGGGGGTTACAGATACGCAGTATTTT.

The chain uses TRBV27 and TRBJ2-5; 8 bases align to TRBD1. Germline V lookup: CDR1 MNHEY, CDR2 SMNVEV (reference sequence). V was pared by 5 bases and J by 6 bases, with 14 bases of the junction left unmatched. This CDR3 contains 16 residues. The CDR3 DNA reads TGTGCCAGCAGTGCCTCGACAGGGGTCGTAGGGAAGACCCAGTACTTC. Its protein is CASSASTGVVGKTQYF.

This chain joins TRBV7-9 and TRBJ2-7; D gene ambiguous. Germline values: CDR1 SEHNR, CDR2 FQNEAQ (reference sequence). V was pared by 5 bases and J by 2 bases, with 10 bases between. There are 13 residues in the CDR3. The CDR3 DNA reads TGTGCCAGCAGCACGGCGGCGGCCTACGAGCAGTACTTC. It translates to CASSTAAAYEQYF. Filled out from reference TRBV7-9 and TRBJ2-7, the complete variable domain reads DTGVSQNPRHKITKRGQNVTFRCDPISEHNRLYWYRQTLGQGPEFLTYFQNEAQLEKSRLLSDRFSAERPKGSFSTLEIQRTEQGDSAMYLCASSTAAAYEQYFGPGTRLTVT.

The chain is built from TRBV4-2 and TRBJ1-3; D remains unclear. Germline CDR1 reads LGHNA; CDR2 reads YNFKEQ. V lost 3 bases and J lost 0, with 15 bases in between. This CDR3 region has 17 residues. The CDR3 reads CASSQNSIVSSGNTIYF. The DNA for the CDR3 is TGTGCCAGCAGCCAGAACAGTATAGTGAGCTCTGGAAACACCATATATTTT.

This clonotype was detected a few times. The CDR3 spells CASSFEGSPSNYGYTF. The DNA for the CDR3 is TGTGCCAGCAGTTTTGAGGGGTCCCCCTCAAACTATGGCTACACCTTC. The chain is built from TRBV28 and TRBJ1-2; D perhaps matches TRBD1 (5 bases). The V end lost 3 bases, the J end lost 2 bases, and 16 bases lay between the germline ends. CDR1 is MDHEN and CDR2 is SYDVKM in the germline V gene. This CDR3 has 16 residues.

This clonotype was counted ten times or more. The CDR3 is CSAPRPVGRTDTQYF. The DNA of the CDR3 is TGCAGTGCTCCCCGGCCCGTCGGGCGCACAGATACGCAGTATTTT. The rearrangement links TRBV20-1 to TRBJ2-3, with no clear D. Germline V gives CDR1 DFQATT, CDR2 SNEGSKA (reference sequence). V was trimmed by 5 bases and J by 1 base, leaving 16 bases between them. The CDR3 is made up of 15 amino acids.

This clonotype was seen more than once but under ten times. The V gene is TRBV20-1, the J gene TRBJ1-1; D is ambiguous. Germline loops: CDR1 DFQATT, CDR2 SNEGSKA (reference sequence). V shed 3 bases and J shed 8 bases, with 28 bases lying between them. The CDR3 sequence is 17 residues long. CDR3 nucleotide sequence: TGCAGTGCTAGGAGGTTGTCGCCCAGCCTCACGGGCACCGAAGCTTTCTTT. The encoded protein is CSARRLSPSLTGTEAFF.

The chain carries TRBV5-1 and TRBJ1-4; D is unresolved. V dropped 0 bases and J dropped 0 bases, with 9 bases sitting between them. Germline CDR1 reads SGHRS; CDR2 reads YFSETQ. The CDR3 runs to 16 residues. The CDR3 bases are TGCGCCAGCAGCTTGGCAGGACCTGCAACTAATGAAAAACTGTTTTTT. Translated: CASSLAGPATNEKLFF. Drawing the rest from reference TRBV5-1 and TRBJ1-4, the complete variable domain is KAGVTQTPRYLIKTRGQQVTLSCSPISGHRSVSWYQQTPGQGLQFLFEYFSETQRNKGNFPGRFSGRQFSNSRSEMNVSTLELGDSALYLCASSLAGPATNEKLFFGSGTQLSVL.

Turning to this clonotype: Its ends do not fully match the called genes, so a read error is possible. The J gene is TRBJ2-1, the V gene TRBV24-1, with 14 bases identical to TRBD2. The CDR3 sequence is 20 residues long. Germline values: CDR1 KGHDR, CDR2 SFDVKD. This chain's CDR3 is CATSPRPGTSGGLSYNEQFF. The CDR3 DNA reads TGTGCCACCAGTCCGCGGCCCGGGACTAGCGGGGGACTCTCCTATAATGAGCAGTTCTTC.

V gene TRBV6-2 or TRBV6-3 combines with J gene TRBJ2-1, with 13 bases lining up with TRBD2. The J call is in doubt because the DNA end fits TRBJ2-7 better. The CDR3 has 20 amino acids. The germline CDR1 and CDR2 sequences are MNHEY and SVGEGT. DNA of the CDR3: TGTGCCAGCAGTTACCCCGGACTAGCGGGGGACCTCAGCTCCTACAATGAGCAGTACTTC. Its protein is CASSYPGLAGDLSSYNEQYF.

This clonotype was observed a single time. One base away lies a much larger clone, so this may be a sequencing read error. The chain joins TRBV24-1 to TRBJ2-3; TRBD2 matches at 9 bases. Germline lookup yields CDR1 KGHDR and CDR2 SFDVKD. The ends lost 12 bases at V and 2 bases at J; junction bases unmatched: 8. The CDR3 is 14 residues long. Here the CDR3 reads CAATRGGFTDTQYF. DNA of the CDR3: TGTGCCGCAACGCGGGGGGGATTCACAGATACGCAGTATTTT.

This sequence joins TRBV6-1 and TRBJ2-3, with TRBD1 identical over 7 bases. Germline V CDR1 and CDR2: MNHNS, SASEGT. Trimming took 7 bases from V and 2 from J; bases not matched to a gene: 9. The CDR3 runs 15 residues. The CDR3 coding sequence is TGTGCCAGCACCCTAACAGGGGTAGACACAGATACGCAGTATTTT. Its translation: CASTLTGVDTDTQYF.

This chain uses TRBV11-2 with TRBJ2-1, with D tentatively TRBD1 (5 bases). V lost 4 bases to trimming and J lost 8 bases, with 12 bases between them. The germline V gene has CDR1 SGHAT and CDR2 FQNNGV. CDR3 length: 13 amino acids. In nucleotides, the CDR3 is TGTGCCAGCAGCTCCCGACAGTGGGATGAGCAGTTCTTC. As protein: CASSSRQWDEQFF.

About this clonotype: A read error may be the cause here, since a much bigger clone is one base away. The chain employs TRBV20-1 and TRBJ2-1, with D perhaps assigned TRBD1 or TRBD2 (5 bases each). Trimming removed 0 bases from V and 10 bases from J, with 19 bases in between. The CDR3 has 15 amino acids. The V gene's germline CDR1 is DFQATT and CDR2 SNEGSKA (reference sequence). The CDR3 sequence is CSARDGTEAGSEQFF. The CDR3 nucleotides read TGCAGTGCTAGAGATGGGACGGAGGCAGGGAGCGAGCAGTTCTTC.

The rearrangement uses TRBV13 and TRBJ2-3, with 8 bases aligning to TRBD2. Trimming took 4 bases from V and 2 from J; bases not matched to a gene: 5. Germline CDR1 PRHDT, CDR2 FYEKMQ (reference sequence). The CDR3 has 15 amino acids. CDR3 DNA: TGTGCCAGCAGCTCCCTCGGGAGGGCCACAGATACGCAGTATTTT. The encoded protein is CASSSLGRATDTQYF.